Listed below are T cell receptor beta chains from one sample, sequenced in a study of blood T cell repertoires in COVID-19. Sequenced by immunoSEQ multiplex PCR; TCRdb stores in-frame clones only, minus some. The repertoire holds 85,000 to 110,000 clones, with roughly nine tenths as singletons. Source material: peripheral blood. Receptor source: an elderly woman in a cohort sampled during active COVID-19. Both conserved end residues are part of each CDR3. The order of the fields is J gene, D gene, V gene, clone size, CDR3 protein, CDR3 DNA. A D gene is named only where the DNA matches it firmly. Size tells how often a clone was seen (once, few, many) or the class of an expanded clone, and some rows leave it out.

TRBJ2-7 | NA | TRBV2 | NA | CASSDGPGAPYEQYF | TGTGCCAGCAGTGACGGGCCAGGGGCCCCCTACGAGCAGTACTTC
TRBJ2-3 | NA | TRBV7-9 | NA | CASSSSGSTDTQYF | TGTGCCAGCAGCTCGAGCGGGAGCACAGATACGCAGTATTTT
TRBJ2-7 | TRBD2 | TRBV3-1/TRBV3-2 | NA | CASSRNLLAGGSKHEQYF | TGTGCCAGCAGCCGAAACCTTCTGGCGGGAGGTAGTAAGCACGAGCAGTACTTC
TRBJ2-3 | NA | TRBV29-1 | NA | CSALIGPGEDTQYF | TGCAGCGCGTTGATTGGGCCAGGGGAAGATACGCAGTATTTT
TRBJ2-2 | TRBD2 | TRBV9 | NA | CASSVGSGGFGGELFF | TGTGCCAGCAGCGTAGGAAGCGGGGGCTTCGGCGGGGAGCTGTTTTTT
TRBJ1-1 | NA | TRBV19 | NA | CASRFRREAFF | TGTGCCAGTAGGTTTCGCAGGGAAGCTTTCTTT
TRBJ2-7 | TRBD1 | TRBV28 | NA | CASLDRGRLRSYEQYF | TGTGCCAGCCTGGACAGGGGTCGACTTCGGTCCTACGAGCAGTACTTC
TRBJ2-3 | NA | TRBV9 | NA | CASSVVMSTDTQYF | TGTGCCAGCAGCGTAGTTATGAGTACAGATACGCAGTATTTT
TRBJ1-2 | TRBD1 | TRBV5-1 | NA | CASIFGQGANYGYTF | TGCGCCAGCATCTTTGGACAGGGGGCGAACTATGGCTACACCTTC
TRBJ1-1 | NA | TRBV7-9 | NA | CASRPRGATEAFF | TGTGCCAGCAGACCTCGTGGGGCCACTGAAGCTTTCTTT
TRBJ1-1 | TRBD1 | TRBV19 | NA | CASRITGETEAFF | TGTGCCAGTAGGATCACAGGGGAGACTGAAGCTTTCTTT
TRBJ1-2 | NA | TRBV27 | NA | CASSFTGGGYGYTF | TGTGCCAGCAGTTTCACCGGGGGAGGTTATGGCTACACCTTC
TRBJ1-3 | NA | TRBV6-1 | NA | CASSDHHGGHTIYF | TGTGCCAGCAGTGACCATCACGGAGGGCACACCATATATTTT
TRBJ2-6 | NA | TRBV5-1 | NA | CASSFATGANVLTF | TGCGCCAGCAGTTTCGCTACCGGGGCCAACGTCCTGACTTTC
TRBJ2-5 | NA | TRBV5-4 | NA | CASSFSGSQETQYF | TGTGCCAGCAGCTTTTCAGGGTCCCAAGAGACCCAGTACTTC
TRBJ2-2 | NA | TRBV27 | NA | CASSRGVNTGELFF | TGTGCCAGCTCCAGGGGAGTGAACACCGGGGAGCTGTTTTTT
TRBJ1-1 | TRBD1 | TRBV7-3 | NA | CASSVTGFTEAFF | TGTGCCAGCAGCGTGACAGGGTTCACTGAAGCTTTCTTT
TRBJ2-2 | NA | TRBV27 | NA | CASSSQGWTGELFF | TGTGCCAGCAGTTCACAGGGATGGACCGGGGAGCTGTTTTTT
TRBJ2-6 | TRBD1 | TRBV28 | NA | CASSLGGLTGVLSGANVLTF | TGTGCCAGCAGCCTTGGGGGCCTGACAGGGGTCCTCTCTGGGGCCAACGTCCTGACTTTC
TRBJ2-6 | NA | TRBV3-1/TRBV3-2 | NA | CASSQTAGANVLTF | TGTGCCAGCAGCCAAACAGCTGGGGCCAACGTCCTGACTTTC
TRBJ2-1 | TRBD2 | TRBV10-1 | NA | CASSEYRSGGNNEQFF | TGCGCCAGCAGTGAGTATCGGAGCGGGGGAAACAATGAGCAGTTCTTC
TRBJ1-3 | NA | TRBV3-1/TRBV3-2 | NA | CASSHDSLTGNTIYF | TGTGCCAGCAGCCACGACAGTCTTACTGGAAACACCATATATTTT
TRBJ2-5 | NA | TRBV15 | NA | CATSRDVGSRGETQYF | TGTGCCACCAGCAGAGATGTTGGCAGCCGGGGAGAGACCCAGTACTTC
TRBJ2-7 | NA | TRBV7-2 | NA | CASSLDYNSYEQYF | TGTGCCAGCAGCTTGGACTACAACTCCTACGAGCAGTACTTC
TRBJ1-2 | TRBD1 | TRBV4-2 | NA | CASSQAGQVGYGYTF | TGTGCCAGCAGCCAAGCCGGACAGGTTGGCTATGGCTACACCTTC
TRBJ2-5 | TRBD2 | TRBV11-1 | NA | CASSPGLVLRETQYF | TGTGCCAGCAGCCCGGGACTAGTTTTGCGAGAGACCCAGTACTTC
TRBJ1-5 | TRBD1 | TRBV7-9 | NA | CASSQGQGNQPQHF | TGTGCCAGCAGCCAAGGACAGGGGAATCAGCCCCAGCATTTT
TRBJ1-2 | TRBD1 | TRBV29-1 | NA | CSAGQGVNYGYTF | TGCAGCGCGGGACAGGGGGTTAACTATGGCTACACCTTC
TRBJ2-1 | TRBD2 | TRBV5-5 | once | CASSTGTSPSSYNEQFF | TGTGCCAGCAGCACTGGGACTAGCCCCAGCTCCTACAATGAGCAGTTCTTC
TRBJ1-1 | NA | TRBV6-5 | NA | CASSTRSTEAFF | TGTGCCAGCAGCACACGGAGCACTGAAGCTTTCTTT
TRBJ2-3 | NA | TRBV27 | NA | CASSFSSTDTQYF | TGTGCCAGCAGTTTCTCTAGCACAGATACGCAGTATTTT
TRBJ2-5 | NA | TRBV5-1 | NA | CASSPYRAEETQYF | TGCGCCAGCAGCCCGTACAGGGCAGAAGAGACCCAGTACTTC
TRBJ2-1 | TRBD1 | TRBV30 | NA | CAWGTGTGAYNEQFF | TGTGCCTGGGGTACAGGGACAGGGGCCTACAATGAGCAGTTCTTC
TRBJ2-3 | TRBD2 | TRBV7-8 | NA | CASSREPTNPGLVLGDDTDTQYF | TGTGCCAGCAGCCGAGAACCCACCAACCCGGGACTAGTTCTCGGCGACGACACAGATACGCAGTATTTT
TRBJ2-5 | NA | TRBV19 | NA | CASNSVAQGRETQYF | TGTGCCAGTAACTCTGTGGCCCAGGGGCGAGAGACCCAGTACTTC
TRBJ2-2 | NA | TRBV4-1 | NA | CASSQETENTGELFF | TGCGCCAGCAGCCAAGAAACAGAAAACACCGGGGAGCTGTTTTTT
TRBJ1-6 | NA | TRBV28 | NA | CASSSSLKLHF | TGTGCCAGCAGTTCCAGTTTGAAGCTCCACTTT
TRBJ2-7 | NA | TRBV27 | few | CASSPQGPQTYEQYF | TGTGCCAGCAGTCCCCAGGGTCCCCAGACCTACGAGCAGTACTTC
TRBJ2-3 | TRBD2 | TRBV9 | NA | CASSEYGRLTSGGATDTQYF | TGTGCCAGCAGCGAATACGGCAGACTTACTAGCGGGGGGGCAACAGATACGCAGTATTTT
TRBJ2-1 | TRBD1 | TRBV24-1 | NA | CATSRDSDNEQFF | TGTGCCACCAGTAGGGACAGCGACAATGAGCAGTTCTTC
TRBJ2-3 | TRBD1 | TRBV18 | NA | CASSPLGGQGRSGSTDTQYF | TGTGCCAGCTCACCACTAGGAGGACAGGGAAGGTCGGGTAGCACAGATACGCAGTATTTT
TRBJ2-1 | TRBD2 | TRBV4-1 | few | CASSQEERGSSYNEQFF | TGCGCCAGCAGCCAAGAGGAGCGGGGGAGCTCCTACAATGAGCAGTTCTTC
TRBJ1-4 | NA | TRBV2 | NA | CARGGASNEKLFF | TGTGCCAGAGGGGGGGCATCTAATGAAAAACTGTTTTTT